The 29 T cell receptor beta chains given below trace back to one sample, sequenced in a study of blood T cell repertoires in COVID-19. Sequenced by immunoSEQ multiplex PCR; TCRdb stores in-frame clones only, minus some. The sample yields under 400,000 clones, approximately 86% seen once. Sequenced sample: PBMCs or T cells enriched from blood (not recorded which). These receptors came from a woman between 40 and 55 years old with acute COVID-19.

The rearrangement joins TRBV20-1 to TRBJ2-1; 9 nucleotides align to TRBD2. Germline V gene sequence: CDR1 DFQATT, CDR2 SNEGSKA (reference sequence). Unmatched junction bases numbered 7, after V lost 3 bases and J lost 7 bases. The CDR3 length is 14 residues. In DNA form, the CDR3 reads TGCAGTGCTAGTCTAGCGGGGCCTCGGAATGAGCAGTTCTTC. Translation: CSASLAGPRNEQFF.

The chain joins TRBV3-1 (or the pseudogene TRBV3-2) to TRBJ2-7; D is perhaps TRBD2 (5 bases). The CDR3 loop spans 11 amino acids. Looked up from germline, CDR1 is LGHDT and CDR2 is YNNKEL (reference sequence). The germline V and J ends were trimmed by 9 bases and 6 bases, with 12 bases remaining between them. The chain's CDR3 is CASGRLGEQYF. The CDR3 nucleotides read TGTGCCAGTGGGAGATTGGGCGAGCAGTACTTC.

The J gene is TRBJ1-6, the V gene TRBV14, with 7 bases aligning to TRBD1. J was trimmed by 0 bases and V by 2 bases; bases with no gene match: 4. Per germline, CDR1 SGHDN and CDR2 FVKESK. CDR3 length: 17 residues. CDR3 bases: TGTGCCAGCAGCCAAAGGACAGGAAGCTCCTATAATTCACCCCTCCACTTT. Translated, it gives CASSQRTGSSYNSPLHF.

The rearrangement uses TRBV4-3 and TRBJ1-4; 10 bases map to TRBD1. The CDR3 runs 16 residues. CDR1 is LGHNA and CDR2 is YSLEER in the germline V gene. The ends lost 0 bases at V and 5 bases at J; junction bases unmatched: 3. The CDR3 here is CASSQDRTGGNEKLFF. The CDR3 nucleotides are TGCGCCAGCAGCCAAGATAGGACAGGGGGGAATGAAAAACTGTTTTTT.

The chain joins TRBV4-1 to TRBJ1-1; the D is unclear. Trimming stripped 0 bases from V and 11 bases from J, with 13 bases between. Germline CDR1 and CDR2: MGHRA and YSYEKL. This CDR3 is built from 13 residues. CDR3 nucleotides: TGCGCCAGCAGCCAAGAGGAAGGCGGAGTGGCTTTCTTT. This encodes CASSQEEGGVAFF.

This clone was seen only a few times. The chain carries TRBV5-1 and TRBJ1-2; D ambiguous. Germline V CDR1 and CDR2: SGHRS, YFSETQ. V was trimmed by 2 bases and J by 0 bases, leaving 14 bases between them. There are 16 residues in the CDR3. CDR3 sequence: CASSLASRSTNYGYTF. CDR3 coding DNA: TGCGCCAGCAGCTTAGCCTCGCGGTCAACTAACTATGGCTACACCTTC.

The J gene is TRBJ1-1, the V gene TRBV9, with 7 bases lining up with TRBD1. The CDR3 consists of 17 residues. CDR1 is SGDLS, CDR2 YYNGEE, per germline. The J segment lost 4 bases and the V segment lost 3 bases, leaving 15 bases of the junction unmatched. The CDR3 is CASSAEQGRTLSTEAFF. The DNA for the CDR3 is TGTGCCAGCAGCGCGGAACAGGGGCGGACGCTAAGCACTGAAGCTTTCTTT.

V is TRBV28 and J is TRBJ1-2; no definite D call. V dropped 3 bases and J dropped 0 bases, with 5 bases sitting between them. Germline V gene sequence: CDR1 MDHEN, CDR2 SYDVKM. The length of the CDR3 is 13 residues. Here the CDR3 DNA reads TGTGCCAGCAGTTTCCGGGCTAACTATGGCTACACCTTC. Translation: CASSFRANYGYTF.

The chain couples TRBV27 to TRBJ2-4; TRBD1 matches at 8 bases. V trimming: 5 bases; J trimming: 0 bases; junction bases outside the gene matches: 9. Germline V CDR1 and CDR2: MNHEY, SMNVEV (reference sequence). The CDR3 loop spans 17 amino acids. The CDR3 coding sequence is TGTGCCAGCAGTAGCGCCGGGACAGGCTTAGCCAAAAACATTCAGTACTTC. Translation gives CASSSAGTGLAKNIQYF.

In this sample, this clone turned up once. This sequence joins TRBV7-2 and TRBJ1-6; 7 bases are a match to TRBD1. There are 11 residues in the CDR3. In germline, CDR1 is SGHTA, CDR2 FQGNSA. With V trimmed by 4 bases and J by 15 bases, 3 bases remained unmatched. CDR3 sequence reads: CASSSRQGLHF. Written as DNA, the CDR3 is TGTGCCAGCAGCTCAAGACAGGGCCTCCACTTT.

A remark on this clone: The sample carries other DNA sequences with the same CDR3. CDR3 bases: TGTGCCAGCAGTTACTCGAACAGGGGCGATCAGCCCCAGCATTTT. Its translation is CASSYSNRGDQPQHF. V gene TRBV6-2 or TRBV6-3 combines with J gene TRBJ1-5; 7 bases line up with TRBD1. Germline values: CDR1 MNHEY, CDR2 SVGEGT. The CDR3 spans 15 residues. Unmatched junction bases numbered 4, after V lost 0 bases and J lost 5 bases.

The CDR3 DNA reads as TGTGCCAGCAGTTTCGCAGACGGCGGCGAAGCTTTCTTT. Amino acids: CASSFADGGEAFF. The gene calls are TRBV27 and TRBJ1-1; D ambiguous. Trimming stripped 3 bases from V and 8 bases from J, with 13 bases between. Germline V gene data show CDR1 as MNHEY and CDR2 as SMNVEV (reference sequence). The CDR3 has 13 amino acids.

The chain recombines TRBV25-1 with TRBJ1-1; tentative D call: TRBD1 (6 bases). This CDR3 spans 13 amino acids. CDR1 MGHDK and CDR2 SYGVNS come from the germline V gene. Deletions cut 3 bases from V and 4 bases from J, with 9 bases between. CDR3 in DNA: TGTGCCAGCAGTGATCGGGGGGCCACTGAAGCTTTCTTT. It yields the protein CASSDRGATEAFF.

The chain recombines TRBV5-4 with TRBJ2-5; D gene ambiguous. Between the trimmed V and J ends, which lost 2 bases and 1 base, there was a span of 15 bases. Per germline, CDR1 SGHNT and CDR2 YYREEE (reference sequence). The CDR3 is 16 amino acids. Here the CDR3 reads CASSLFLRQTQETQYF. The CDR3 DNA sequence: TGTGCCAGCAGCTTATTTTTGAGGCAGACCCAAGAGACCCAGTACTTC. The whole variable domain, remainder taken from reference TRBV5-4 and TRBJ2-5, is ETGVTQSPTHLIKTRGQQVTLRCSSQSGHNTVSWYQQALGQGPQFIFQYYREEENGRGNFPPRFSGLQFPNYSSELNVNALELDDSALYLCASSLFLRQTQETQYFGPGTRLLVL.

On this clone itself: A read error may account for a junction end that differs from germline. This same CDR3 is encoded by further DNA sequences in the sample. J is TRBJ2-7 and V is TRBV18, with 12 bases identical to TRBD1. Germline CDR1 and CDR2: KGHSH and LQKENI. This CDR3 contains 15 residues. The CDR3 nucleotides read TGTGCCAGCTCGCCACGGGGGACAGGGGGCCACGAGCAGTACTTC. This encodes CASSPRGTGGHEQYF.

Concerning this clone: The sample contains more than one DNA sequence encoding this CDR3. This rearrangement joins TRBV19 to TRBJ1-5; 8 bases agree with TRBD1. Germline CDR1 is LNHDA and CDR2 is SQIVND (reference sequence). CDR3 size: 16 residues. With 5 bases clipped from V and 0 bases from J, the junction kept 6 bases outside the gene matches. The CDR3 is CASSLGTGRSNQPQHF. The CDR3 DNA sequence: TGTGCCAGTAGTTTGGGGACAGGCCGTAGCAATCAGCCCCAGCATTTT.

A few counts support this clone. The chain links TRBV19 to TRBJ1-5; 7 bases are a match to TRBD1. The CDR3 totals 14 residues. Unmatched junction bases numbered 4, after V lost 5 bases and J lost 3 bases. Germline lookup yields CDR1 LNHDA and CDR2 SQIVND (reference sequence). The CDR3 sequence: CASSQDRANQPQHF. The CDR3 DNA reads TGTGCCAGTAGTCAAGACAGGGCCAATCAGCCCCAGCATTTT.

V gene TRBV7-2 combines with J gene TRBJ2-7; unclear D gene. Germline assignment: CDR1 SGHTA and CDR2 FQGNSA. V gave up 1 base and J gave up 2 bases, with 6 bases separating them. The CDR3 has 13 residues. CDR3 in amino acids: CASSLVSAYEQYF. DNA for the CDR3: TGTGCCAGCAGCTTAGTGTCGGCCTACGAGCAGTACTTC.

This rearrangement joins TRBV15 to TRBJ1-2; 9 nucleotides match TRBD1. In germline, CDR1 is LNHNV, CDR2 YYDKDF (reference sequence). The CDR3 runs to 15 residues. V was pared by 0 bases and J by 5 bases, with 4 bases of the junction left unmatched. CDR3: CATSRDKGQGYGYTF. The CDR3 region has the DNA TGTGCCACCAGCAGAGATAAGGGACAGGGATATGGCTACACCTTC.

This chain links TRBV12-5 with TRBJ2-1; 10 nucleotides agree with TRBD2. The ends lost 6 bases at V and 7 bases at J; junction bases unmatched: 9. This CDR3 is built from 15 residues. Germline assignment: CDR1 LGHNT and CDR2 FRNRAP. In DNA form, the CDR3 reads TGTGCTAGTGGGCCGGGACTAGCGTCTGGGAATGAGCAGTTCTTC. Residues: CASGPGLASGNEQFF. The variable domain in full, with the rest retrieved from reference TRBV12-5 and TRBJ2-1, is DARVTQTPRHKVTEMGQEVTMRCQPILGHNTVFWYRQTMMQGLELLAYFRNRAPLDDSGMPKDRFSAEMPDATLATLKIQPSEPRDSAVYFCASGPGLASGNEQFFGPGTRLTVL.

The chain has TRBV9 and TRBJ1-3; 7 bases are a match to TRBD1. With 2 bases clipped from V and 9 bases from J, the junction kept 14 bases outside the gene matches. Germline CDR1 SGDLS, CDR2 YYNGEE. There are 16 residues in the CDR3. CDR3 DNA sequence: TGTGCCAGCAGCGTCGGAACGGGACAGCGTGTGGGCACCATATATTTT. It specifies CASSVGTGQRVGTIYF.

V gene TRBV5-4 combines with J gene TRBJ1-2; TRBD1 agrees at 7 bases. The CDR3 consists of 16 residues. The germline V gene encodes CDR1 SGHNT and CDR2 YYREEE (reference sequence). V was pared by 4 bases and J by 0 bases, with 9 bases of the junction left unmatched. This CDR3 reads CASSRGGQEANYGYTF. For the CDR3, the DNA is TGTGCCAGCAGCCGAGGAGGACAGGAGGCTAACTATGGCTACACCTTC.

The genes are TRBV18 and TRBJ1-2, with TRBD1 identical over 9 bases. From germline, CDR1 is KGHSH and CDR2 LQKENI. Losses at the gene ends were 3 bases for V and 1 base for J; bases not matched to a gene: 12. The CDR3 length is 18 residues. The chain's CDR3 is CASSPNRDRDHINYGYTF. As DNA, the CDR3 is TGTGCCAGCTCACCTAACCGGGACAGGGACCATATTAACTATGGCTACACCTTC. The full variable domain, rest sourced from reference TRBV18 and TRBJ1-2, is NAGVMQNPRHLVRRRGQEARLRCSPMKGHSHVYWYRQLPEEGLKFMVYLQKENIIDESGMPKERFSAEFPKEGPSILRIQQVVRGDSAAYFCASSPNRDRDHINYGYTFGSGTRLTVV.

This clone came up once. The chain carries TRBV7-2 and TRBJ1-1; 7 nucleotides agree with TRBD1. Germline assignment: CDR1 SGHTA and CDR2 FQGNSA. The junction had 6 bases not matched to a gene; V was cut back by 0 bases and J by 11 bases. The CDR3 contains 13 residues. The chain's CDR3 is CASSLAGGGGAFF. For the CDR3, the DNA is TGTGCCAGCAGCTTAGCAGGGGGCGGCGGGGCTTTCTTT.

CDR3 in DNA: TGTGCCAGCAGTTCAGGGGGTTACAATGAGCAGTTCTTC. Translating gives CASSSGGYNEQFF. The gene calls are TRBV28 and TRBJ2-1, with 7 nucleotides matching TRBD1. This CDR3 spans 13 amino acids. The germline V gene has CDR1 MDHEN and CDR2 SYDVKM. V was clipped by 4 bases and J by 4 bases; unmatched bases: 1.

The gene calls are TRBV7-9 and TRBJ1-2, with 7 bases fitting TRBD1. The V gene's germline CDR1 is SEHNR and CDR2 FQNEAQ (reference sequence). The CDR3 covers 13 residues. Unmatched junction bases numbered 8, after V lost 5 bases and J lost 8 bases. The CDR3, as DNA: TGTGCCAGCAGCCAGGGGACAGTCCCCGGCTACACCTTC. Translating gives CASSQGTVPGYTF. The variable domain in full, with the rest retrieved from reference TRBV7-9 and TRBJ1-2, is DTGVSQNPRHKITKRGQNVTFRCDPISEHNRLYWYRQTLGQGPEFLTYFQNEAQLEKSRLLSDRFSAERPKGSFSTLEIQRTEQGDSAMYLCASSQGTVPGYTFGSGTRLTVV.

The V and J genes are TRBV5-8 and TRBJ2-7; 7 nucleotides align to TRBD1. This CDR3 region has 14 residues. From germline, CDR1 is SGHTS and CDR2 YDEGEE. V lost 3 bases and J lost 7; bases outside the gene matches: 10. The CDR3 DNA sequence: TGTGCCAGCAGCTCCCCGGACAGGAGTGGGGAGCAGTACTTC. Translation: CASSSPDRSGEQYF.

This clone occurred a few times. The CDR3, as DNA: TGTGCCAGCAGCGTAGGAGGTGAAGAGACCCAGTACTTC. Amino acid sequence: CASSVGGEETQYF. The gene calls are TRBV9 and TRBJ2-5, with no clear D. The V gene's germline CDR1 is SGDLS and CDR2 YYNGEE. Trimming removed 0 bases at V and 3 bases at J, with 6 bases between. CDR3 length equals 13 residues. The full variable domain, rest sourced from reference TRBV9 and TRBJ2-5, is DSGVTQTPKHLITATGQRVTLRCSPRSGDLSVYWYQQSLDQGLQFLIQYYNGEERAKGNILERFSAQQFPDLHSELNLSSLELGDSALYFCASSVGGEETQYFGPGTRLLVL.

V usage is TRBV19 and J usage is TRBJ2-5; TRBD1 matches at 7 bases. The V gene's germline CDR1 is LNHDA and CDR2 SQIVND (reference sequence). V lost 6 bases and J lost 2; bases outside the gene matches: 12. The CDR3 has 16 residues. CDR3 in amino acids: CASSLGPPGGQETQYF. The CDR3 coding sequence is TGTGCCAGTAGCTTAGGTCCACCAGGGGGACAAGAGACCCAGTACTTC. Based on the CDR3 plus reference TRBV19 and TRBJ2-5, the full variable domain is DGGITQSPKYLFRKEGQNVTLSCEQNLNHDAMYWYRQDPGQGLRLIYYSQIVNDFQKGDIAEGYSVSREKKESFPLTVTSAQKNPTAFYLCASSLGPPGGQETQYFGPGTRLLVL.